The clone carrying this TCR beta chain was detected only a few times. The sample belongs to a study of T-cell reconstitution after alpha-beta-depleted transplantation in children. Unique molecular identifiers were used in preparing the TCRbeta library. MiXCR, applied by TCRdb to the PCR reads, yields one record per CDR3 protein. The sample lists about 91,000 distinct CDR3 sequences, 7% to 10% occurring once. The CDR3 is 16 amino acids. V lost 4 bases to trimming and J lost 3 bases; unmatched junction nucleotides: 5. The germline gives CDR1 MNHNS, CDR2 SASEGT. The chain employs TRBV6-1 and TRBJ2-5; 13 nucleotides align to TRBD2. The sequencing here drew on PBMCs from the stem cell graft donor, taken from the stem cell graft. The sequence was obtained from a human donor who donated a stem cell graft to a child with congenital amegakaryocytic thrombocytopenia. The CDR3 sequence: CASSAAGTSGKETQYF. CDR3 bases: TGTGCCAGCAGTGCGGCCGGGACTAGCGGGAAAGAGACCCAGTACTTC.